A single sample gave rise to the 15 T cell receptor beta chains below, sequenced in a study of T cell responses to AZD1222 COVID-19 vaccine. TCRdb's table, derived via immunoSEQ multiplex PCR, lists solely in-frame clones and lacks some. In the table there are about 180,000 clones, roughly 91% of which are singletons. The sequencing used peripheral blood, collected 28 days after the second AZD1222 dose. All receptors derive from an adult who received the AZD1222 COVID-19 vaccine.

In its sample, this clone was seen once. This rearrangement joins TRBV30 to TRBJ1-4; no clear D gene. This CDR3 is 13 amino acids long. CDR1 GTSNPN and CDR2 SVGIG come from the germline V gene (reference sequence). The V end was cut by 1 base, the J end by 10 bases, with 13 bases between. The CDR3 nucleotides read TGTGCCTGGAGTGGTGGGTACCTCGGAAAACTGTTTTTT. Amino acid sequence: CAWSGGYLGKLFF.

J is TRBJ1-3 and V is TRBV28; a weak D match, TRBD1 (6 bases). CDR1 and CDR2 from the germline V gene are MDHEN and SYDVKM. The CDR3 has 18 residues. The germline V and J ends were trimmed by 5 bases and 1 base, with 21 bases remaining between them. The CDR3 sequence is CASSPPARGVYSGNTIYF. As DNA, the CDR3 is TGTGCCAGCAGTCCCCCGGCGAGGGGGGTTTATTCTGGAAACACCATATATTTT.

The DNA of the CDR3 is TGCGCCACCGACACTATGGGCTCCTACAATGAGCAGTTCTTC. Residues: CATDTMGSYNEQFF. The V gene is TRBV10-2, the J gene TRBJ2-1, with no clear D. This CDR3 comprises 14 residues. The germline V gene encodes CDR1 WSHSY and CDR2 SAAADI. The V end lost 10 bases, the J end lost 0 bases, and 13 bases lay between the germline ends.

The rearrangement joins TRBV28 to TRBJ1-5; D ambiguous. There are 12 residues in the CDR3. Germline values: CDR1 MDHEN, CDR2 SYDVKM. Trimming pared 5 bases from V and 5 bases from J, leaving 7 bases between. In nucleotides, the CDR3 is TGTGCCAGCAGTCCACCGGATCAGCCCCAGCATTTT. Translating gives CASSPPDQPQHF.

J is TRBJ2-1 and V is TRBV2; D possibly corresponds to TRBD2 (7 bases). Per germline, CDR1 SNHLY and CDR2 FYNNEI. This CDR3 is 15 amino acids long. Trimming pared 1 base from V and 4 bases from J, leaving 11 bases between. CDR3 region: CASSEDAGAYNEQFF. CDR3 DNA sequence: TGTGCCAGCAGTGAAGACGCGGGGGCGTACAATGAGCAGTTCTTC.

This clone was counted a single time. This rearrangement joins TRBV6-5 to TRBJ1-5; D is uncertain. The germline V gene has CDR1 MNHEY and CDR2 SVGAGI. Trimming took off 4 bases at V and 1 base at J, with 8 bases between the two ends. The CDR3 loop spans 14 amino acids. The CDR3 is CASSLAQSNQPQHF. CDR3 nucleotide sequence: TGTGCCAGCAGTTTAGCCCAAAGCAATCAGCCCCAGCATTTT.

CDR3 region: CASTSTGTGTYEQYF. Written as DNA, the CDR3 is TGTGCCAGCACCTCTACCGGGACAGGGACCTACGAGCAGTACTTC. V is TRBV13 and J is TRBJ2-7, with 9 bases aligning to TRBD1. Germline-derived CDR1 and CDR2 are PRHDT and FYEKMQ (reference sequence). The CDR3 length is 15 residues. The V and J ends lost 7 bases and 2 bases, in that order; junction bases with no gene match: 9.

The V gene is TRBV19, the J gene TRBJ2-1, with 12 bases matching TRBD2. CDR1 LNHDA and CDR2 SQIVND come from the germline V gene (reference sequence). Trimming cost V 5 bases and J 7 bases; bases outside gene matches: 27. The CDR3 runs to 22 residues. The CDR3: CASSPTGGRLAGGKGSGNEQFF. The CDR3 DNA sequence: TGTGCCAGTAGTCCTACAGGGGGGAGGCTAGCGGGAGGGAAAGGATCGGGTAATGAGCAGTTCTTC. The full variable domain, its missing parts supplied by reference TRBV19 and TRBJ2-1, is DGGITQSPKYLFRKEGQNVTLSCEQNLNHDAMYWYRQDPGQGLRLIYYSQIVNDFQKGDIAEGYSVSREKKESFPLTVTSAQKNPTAFYLCASSPTGGRLAGGKGSGNEQFFGPGTRLTVL.

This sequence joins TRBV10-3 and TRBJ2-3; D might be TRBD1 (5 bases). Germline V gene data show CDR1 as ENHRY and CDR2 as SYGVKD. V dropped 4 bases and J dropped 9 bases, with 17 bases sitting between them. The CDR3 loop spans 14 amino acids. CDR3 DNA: TGTGCCATCAGTGGTATGGACACCCCTGAGACGCAGTATTTT. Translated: CAISGMDTPETQYF.

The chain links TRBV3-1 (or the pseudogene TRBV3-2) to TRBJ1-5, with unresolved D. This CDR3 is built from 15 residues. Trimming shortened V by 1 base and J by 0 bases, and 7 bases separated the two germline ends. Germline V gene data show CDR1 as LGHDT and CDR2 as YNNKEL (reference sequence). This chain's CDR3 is CASSQGADSNQPQHF. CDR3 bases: TGTGCCAGCAGCCAAGGGGCGGATAGCAATCAGCCCCAGCATTTT.

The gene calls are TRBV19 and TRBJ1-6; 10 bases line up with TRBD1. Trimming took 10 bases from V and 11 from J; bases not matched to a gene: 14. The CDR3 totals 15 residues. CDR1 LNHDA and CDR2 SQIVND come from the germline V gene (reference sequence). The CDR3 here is CAINGTGEDSAPLHF. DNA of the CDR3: TGTGCCATAAACGGGACAGGGGAAGATTCGGCACCCCTCCACTTT.

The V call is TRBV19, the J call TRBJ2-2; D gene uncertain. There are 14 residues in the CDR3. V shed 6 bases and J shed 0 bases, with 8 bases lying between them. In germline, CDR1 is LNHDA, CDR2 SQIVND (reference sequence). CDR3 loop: CASRGSPNTGELFF. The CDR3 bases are TGTGCCAGTAGGGGCAGTCCGAACACCGGGGAGCTGTTTTTT.

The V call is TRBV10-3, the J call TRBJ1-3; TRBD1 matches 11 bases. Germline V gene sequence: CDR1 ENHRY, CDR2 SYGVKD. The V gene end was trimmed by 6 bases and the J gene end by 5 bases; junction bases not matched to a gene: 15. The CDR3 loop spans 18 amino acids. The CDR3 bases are TGTGCCATCAGGACGGGACAGGGGGGGGGTGTATTTAGAAACACCATATATTTT. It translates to CAIRTGQGGGVFRNTIYF.

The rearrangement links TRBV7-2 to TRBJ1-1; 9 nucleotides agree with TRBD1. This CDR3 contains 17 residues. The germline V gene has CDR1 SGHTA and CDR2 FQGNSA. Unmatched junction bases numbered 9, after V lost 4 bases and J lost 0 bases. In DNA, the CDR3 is TGTGCCAGCAGCTCCCGACGGGACAGGGCCATGAACACTGAAGCTTTCTTT. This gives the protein CASSSRRDRAMNTEAFF.

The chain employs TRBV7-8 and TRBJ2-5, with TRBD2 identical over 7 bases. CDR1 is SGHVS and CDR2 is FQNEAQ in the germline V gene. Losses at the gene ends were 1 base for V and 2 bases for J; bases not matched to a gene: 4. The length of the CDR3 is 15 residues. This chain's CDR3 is CASSLDTGGQETQYF. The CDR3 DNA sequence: TGTGCCAGCAGCTTAGACACCGGGGGGCAAGAGACCCAGTACTTC.